This T cell receptor beta chain was identified during a study of cytomegalovirus exposure and HLA in healthy donors. CDR1 is SGHAT and CDR2 is FQNNGV in the germline V gene. The CDR3 loop spans 19 amino acids. V was cut by 0 bases and J by 0 bases, with 18 bases left in between. 13 Jbeta primers and 60 Vbeta primers were used for the PCR. Assay: immunoSEQ multiplex PCR; the TCRdb copy retains only in-frame clones and omits some. The repertoire has roughly 190,000 clones, approximately 79% of them found once; the top ten carry approximately 1.4%. The rearrangement joins TRBV11-2 to TRBJ2-1; D uncertain. The sample taken for sequencing was PBMCs. The clonotype originates from a girl aged 5 to 17 in good health and CMV-seropositive. CDR3 in amino acids: CASSLDRFSGGYSYNEQFF. As DNA, the CDR3 is TGTGCCAGCAGCTTAGATCGTTTCTCTGGCGGATACTCCTACAATGAGCAGTTCTTC.